Below are 5 T cell receptor beta chains sequenced from a single sample in a study of blood T cells in healthy people across ages. Using a J-beta primer mix together with a sample-barcoded 5' primer, a second PCR was run for roughly 6 to 11 cycles. TCRdb independently ran MiXCR on the 5' RACE reads; one entry per CDR3 protein. Of about 830,000 distinct CDR3 sequences listed, 58% are singletons. Sequenced input: blood. The receptors here all came from a man in his thirties or forties in good health.

This chain connects TRBV29-1 to TRBJ1-1; D not resolved. Trimming stripped 6 bases from V and 8 bases from J, with 7 bases between. Germline CDR1 SQVTM, CDR2 ANQGSEA. This CDR3 spans 9 amino acids. The CDR3 spells CSVGSEAFF. CDR3 sequence (DNA): TGCAGCGTGGGCAGCGAAGCTTTCTTT.

This clonotype was seen a single time. At one end the junction does not follow the germline gene, possibly because of a read error. The chain recombines TRBV4-3 with TRBJ2-3; D might be TRBD1 (5 bases). The CDR3 is 16 amino acids. Germline-derived CDR1 and CDR2 are LGHNA and YSLEER. The CDR3 nucleotides are TGCGCCAGCGGCCAAGGGGCAGGTCTAAACACCGATACGCAGTATTTT. It specifies CASGQGAGLNTDTQYF.

The rearrangement uses TRBV20-1 and TRBJ2-7; D is perhaps TRBD1 (5 bases). CDR3 length: 14 amino acids. V lost 1 base, J lost 2 bases, and 12 bases lay in between. Looked up from germline, CDR1 is DFQATT and CDR2 is SNEGSKA (reference sequence). CDR3: CSARALDNPYEQYF. The DNA for the CDR3 is TGCAGTGCTAGAGCTCTGGACAACCCCTACGAGCAGTACTTC.

The chain combines TRBV7-2 with TRBJ2-1; 12 bases are a match to TRBD2. V trimming: 5 bases; J trimming: 8 bases; junction bases outside the gene matches: 7. The CDR3 extends over 15 amino acids. The germline V gene encodes CDR1 SGHTA and CDR2 FQGNSA. The CDR3 DNA reads as TGTGCCAGCAGCCCAAGACTAGCGGGAGCGGATGAGCAGTTCTTC. Its translation is CASSPRLAGADEQFF.

This clonotype turned up a few times. The genes are TRBV20-1 and TRBJ1-2; D is undetermined. CDR1 and CDR2 (germline): DFQATT, SNEGSKA (reference sequence). The CDR3 contains 14 residues. V shed 1 base and J shed 1 base, with 10 bases lying between them. The DNA of the CDR3 is TGCAGTGCTAGAGGCACAGCCCGTAACTATGGCTACACCTTC. This encodes CSARGTARNYGYTF.